Detailed here is one T cell receptor beta chain. Method: immunoSEQ multiplex PCR; TCRdb's copy keeps in-frame clones and lacks some. The repertoire holds under 700,000 clones, with about 80% as singletons. This sample was taken from a study of shared T cell receptors in the human thymus. The data were also submitted as part of a second study, on human thymus T cells. Per that study: Resections that were taken during corrective heart surgery supplied the thymus tissue. Among thymic and blood repertoires, usage of V and J genes appeared biased.

The sequence derives from a boy under two years old with a congenital heart defect. The specimen was thymocytes.

The CDR3 nucleotides read TGTGCCAGCAGCTTAGTGGAAAGCGGGAGGAACACCGGGGAGCTGTTTTTT. Its protein product is CASSLVESGRNTGELFF. The gene calls are TRBV7-9 and TRBJ2-2; 8 positions agree with TRBD2. The J segment lost 1 base and the V segment lost 1 base, leaving 5 bases of the junction unmatched. Germline lookup yields CDR1 SEHNR and CDR2 FQNEAQ (reference sequence). CDR3 length equals 17 residues.